The 19 T cell receptor beta chains reported below all come from one sample, sequenced in a study of T cells in Graves' hyperthyroidism and ophthalmopathy. RNA transcripts yielded amplified TCR beta CDR3 regions. The HTBI primer set served for first-round RT-PCR of the TCR CDR3. TCRdb analysed the multiplex PCR reads with MiXCR anew, one entry per CDR3 protein. This sample carries more than 300,000 distinct CDR3 sequences, about 15% of them seen once, and the ten largest clones take around 23%. The source material was blood. These TCRs come from a woman younger than 45 with Graves' hyperthyroidism.

This clonotype was seen repeatedly, ten times or more. The chain recombines TRBV2 with TRBJ2-6, with 9 bases identical to TRBD1. This CDR3 has 18 residues. In germline, CDR1 is SNHLY, CDR2 FYNNEI. V trimming: 4 bases; J trimming: 1 base; junction bases outside the gene matches: 8. CDR3 in DNA: TGTGCCAGCAGTGTCCCGGACAGGGGCCCGTCTGGGGCCAACGTCCTGACTTTC. Translating gives CASSVPDRGPSGANVLTF.

This clonotype was counted many times. The rearrangement joins TRBV11-2 to TRBJ2-1, with 13 nucleotides matching TRBD2. This CDR3 is 15 amino acids long. After removal of 3 bases from V and 6 bases from J, the junction contained 2 bases not matched to a gene. Germline V CDR1 and CDR2: SGHAT, FQNNGV. CDR3 DNA: TGTGCCAGCAGCTTCGGACTAGCGGGAGTCAATGAGCAGTTCTTC. Translating it yields CASSFGLAGVNEQFF.

This clonotype was detected many times. The CDR3 sequence: CSVGGAANSHEQYF. CDR3 sequence (DNA): TGCAGCGTTGGCGGGGCAGCGAACAGCCACGAGCAGTACTTC. The chain couples TRBV29-1 to TRBJ2-7; D might be TRBD2 (6 bases). V was clipped by 4 bases and J by 5 bases, with 18 bases between them. The germline CDR1 and CDR2 sequences are SQVTM and ANQGSEA. The CDR3 has 14 residues.

This clonotype was recorded at least ten times. A junction boundary mismatches the germline segment, possibly from a read error. V usage is TRBV2 and J usage is TRBJ2-5, with no clear D. CDR1 SNHLY and CDR2 FYNNEI come from the germline V gene. This CDR3 spans 12 amino acids. CDR3 sequence (DNA): TGTGCCAGCAGTGAATCTCTGGGTGAGAGAAACTTC. Translation: CASSESLGERNF.

The J gene is TRBJ2-7, the V gene TRBV4-2; D call uncertain. Germline lookup yields CDR1 LGHNA and CDR2 YNFKEQ. CDR3 length: 15 amino acids. V lost 0 bases, J lost 3 bases, and 12 bases lay in between. The CDR3 loop is CASSQEESYLYEQYF. CDR3 DNA sequence: TGTGCCAGCAGCCAAGAGGAGAGTTACCTCTACGAGCAGTACTTC.

The table lists this clonotype with many counts. The CDR3 DNA reads as TGTGCCAGCAGTTGGACCACCGGTGGGTCCTACAATGAGCAGTTCTTC. Translating gives CASSWTTGGSYNEQFF. The chain carries TRBV27 and TRBJ2-1; D gene unclear. The CDR3 extends over 16 amino acids. With 4 bases removed from V and 1 base from J, the gap between germline ends came to 14 bases. The V gene's germline CDR1 is MNHEY and CDR2 SMNVEV (reference sequence).

This clonotype was seen a few times. The chain combines TRBV7-2 with TRBJ2-5, with D uncertain. The CDR3 spans 12 residues. CDR1 is SGHTA, CDR2 FQGNSA, per germline. Trimming stripped 7 bases from V and 2 bases from J, with 8 bases between. The CDR3 is CASTQLQETQYF. The DNA of the CDR3 is TGTGCCAGCACGCAACTACAAGAGACCCAGTACTTC.

In its sample, this clonotype was seen a few times. The genes are TRBV7-8 and TRBJ2-7, with D possibly TRBD1 on 6 matching bases. Per germline, CDR1 SGHVS and CDR2 FQNEAQ. CDR3 size: 16 residues. V was trimmed by 1 base and J by 0 bases, leaving 13 bases between them. CDR3 residues: CASSLGGGDSSYEQYF. DNA of the CDR3: TGTGCCAGCAGCTTAGGTGGGGGCGACAGCTCCTACGAGCAGTACTTC.

This clonotype was seen a handful of times. This chain uses TRBV6-5 with TRBJ2-4; D gene uncertain. Germline assignment: CDR1 MNHEY and CDR2 SVGAGI. The CDR3 loop spans 14 amino acids. V was cut by 4 bases and J by 5 bases, with 12 bases left in between. CDR3 DNA sequence: TGTGCCAGCAGTTCTTCCAATTCGGAAAACATTCAGTACTTC. The encoded protein is CASSSSNSENIQYF.

This clonotype was found many times. The chain joins TRBV11-2 to TRBJ1-6, with a possible D match to TRBD1 (5 bases). Germline-derived CDR1 and CDR2 are SGHAT and FQNNGV. The V and J ends lost 5 bases and 9 bases respectively, with 17 bases between them. The CDR3 has 15 amino acids. The DNA for the CDR3 is TGTGCCAGCAGCGCTACCCCAGGGAGGTTTTCACCCCTCCACTTT. Its protein product is CASSATPGRFSPLHF.

This clonotype has at least ten counts. This chain links TRBV6-2 or TRBV6-3 with TRBJ1-1; perhaps TRBD1 as D (6 bases). Trimming took 5 bases from V and 4 from J, leaving 11 bases between them. Germline CDR1 is MNHEY and CDR2 is SVGEGT. The CDR3 length is 13 residues. The CDR3 sequence is CASSHGQSTEAFF. Written as DNA, the CDR3 is TGTGCCAGCAGTCACGGACAGTCCACTGAAGCTTTCTTT.

This clonotype was seen a handful of times. The J gene is TRBJ1-2, the V gene TRBV29-1; TRBD1 aligns across 7 bases. The CDR3 loop spans 14 amino acids. The junction had 14 bases not matched to a gene; V was cut back by 6 bases and J by 7 bases. Per the germline V gene, CDR1 is SQVTM and CDR2 is ANQGSEA. For the CDR3, the DNA is TGCAGCGTGGAAACTAACAGGGGTTTGGGTGGCTACACCTTC. It codes for CSVETNRGLGGYTF.

This clonotype was seen at least ten times. The chain is built from TRBV6-1 and TRBJ1-6; possible D gene TRBD1, 6 bases. CDR3 size: 15 residues. The ends were cut back, 7 bases at V and 7 bases at J, with 17 bases in the middle. Germline lookup yields CDR1 MNHNS and CDR2 SASEGT. Written as DNA, the CDR3 is TGTGCCAGCACCCGTACAGGGCTAGAGAATTCACCCCTCCACTTT. This translates into CASTRTGLENSPLHF.

The chain joins TRBV6-2 or TRBV6-3 to TRBJ2-1, with unresolved D. Between the trimmed V and J ends, which lost 4 bases and 8 bases, there was a span of 12 bases. This CDR3 spans 13 amino acids. The germline V gene has CDR1 MNHEY and CDR2 SVGEGT. The CDR3 protein is CASSCSGRDEQFF. CDR3 nucleotides: TGTGCCAGCAGTTGCTCTGGACGAGATGAGCAGTTCTTC.

The J gene is TRBJ1-2, the V gene TRBV11-2, with D unresolved. The V end was cut by 3 bases, the J end by 6 bases, with 14 bases between. Germline V gene lookup returns CDR1 SGHAT and CDR2 FQNNGV. There are 14 residues in the CDR3. CDR3: CASSFQGRLDGYTF. The CDR3 DNA reads as TGTGCCAGCAGCTTTCAAGGCAGACTCGATGGCTACACCTTC. The whole variable domain, remainder taken from reference TRBV11-2 and TRBJ1-2, is EAGVAQSPRYKIIEKRQSVAFWCNPISGHATLYWYQQILGQGPKLLIQFQNNGVVDDSQLPKDRFSAERLKGVDSTLKIQPAKLEDSAVYLCASSFQGRLDGYTFGSGTRLTVV.

The table lists this clonotype with many counts. The V call is TRBV7-9, the J call TRBJ1-5; D unresolved. With 4 bases removed from V and 0 bases from J, the gap between germline ends came to 19 bases. This CDR3 is built from 18 residues. Per germline, CDR1 SEHNR and CDR2 FQNEAQ (reference sequence). DNA for the CDR3: TGTGCCAGCAGCTCCCCGGCGGGATTCACAGATAGCAATCAGCCCCAGCATTTT. Its protein is CASSSPAGFTDSNQPQHF. The full variable domain, in which reference TRBV7-9 and TRBJ1-5 provide the parts outside the CDR3, is DTGVSQNPRHKITKRGQNVTFRCDPISEHNRLYWYRQTLGQGPEFLTYFQNEAQLEKSRLLSDRFSAERPKGSFSTLEIQRTEQGDSAMYLCASSSPAGFTDSNQPQHFGDGTRLSIL.

The chain employs TRBV13 and TRBJ2-2; 7 bases agree with TRBD1. Germline V gene sequence: CDR1 PRHDT, CDR2 FYEKMQ (reference sequence). The CDR3 runs to 15 residues. After removal of 5 bases from V and 7 bases from J, the junction contained 10 bases not matched to a gene. The CDR3: CASSPGTAKGGELFF. The CDR3 DNA follows: TGTGCCAGCAGCCCCGGGACAGCAAAAGGCGGGGAGCTGTTTTTT.

This clonotype appeared many times. The V call is TRBV7-2, the J call TRBJ1-2; no clear D. Germline V lookup: CDR1 SGHTA, CDR2 FQGNSA. The CDR3 sequence is 14 residues long. Trimming removed 4 bases at V and 5 bases at J, with 14 bases between. CDR3 in amino acids: CASSSGNQRYGYTF. CDR3 nucleotide sequence: TGTGCCAGCAGCTCGGGGAACCAGCGATATGGCTACACCTTC.

This sequence joins TRBV13 and TRBJ1-2, with a possible D match to TRBD1 (6 bases). Germline V gives CDR1 PRHDT, CDR2 FYEKMQ (reference sequence). The CDR3 is 14 residues long. The germline V and J ends were trimmed by 5 bases and 7 bases, with 17 bases remaining between them. CDR3 DNA sequence: TGTGCCAGCAGCCCAGGTGCAGGGGTGGGTGGCTACACCTTC. It is translated as CASSPGAGVGGYTF.